Detailed here is one T cell receptor (beta chain). Its antigen is unknown. This entry belongs to a study of cytomegalovirus exposure and HLA in healthy donors. About the research overall: Within the Caucasian-associated ancestry cluster were around 81% of the approximately 400 genotyped donors.

Both 60 Vbeta primers and 13 Jbeta primers went into the PCR. Sequenced by immunoSEQ multiplex PCR; TCRdb stores in-frame clones only, minus some. The profile shows fewer than 130,000 clones, 70% to 85% of them singletons. The J segment lost 4 bases and the V segment lost 6 bases, leaving 7 bases of the junction unmatched. CDR1 WNHNN and CDR2 SYGVQD come from the germline V gene (reference sequence). The CDR3 consists of 16 residues. General study results and limits: Many donors carried some public TCRs, although rarity characterized most TCR sequences.

This TCR was sampled from a man aged 30-40 years in good health and CMV-seropositive. The rearrangement joins TRBV10-1 to TRBJ1-6, with 9 bases identical to TRBD1. Sequencing used PBMCs. The CDR3 spells CASRERTGEYNSPLHF. The CDR3 DNA follows: TGCGCCAGCAGAGAACGGACAGGGGAGTATAATTCACCCCTCCACTTT.